Included here is one T cell receptor (beta chain) sequence, with context. Clones were read by immunoSEQ multiplex PCR, and TCRdb kept only the in-frame ones, dropping some. The profile shows roughly 340,000 clones, more than 80% of them singletons. The sample comes from a study of blood T cell repertoires in COVID-19. Study overall: Nucleic acid was either cDNA or gDNA, and it came from T cells, B-cell-depleted T cells, or PBMCs.

Trimming took 3 bases from V and 7 from J, leaving 19 bases between them. The CDR3 has 16 residues. From germline, CDR1 is LGHDT and CDR2 YNNKEL (reference sequence). Either two negative PCRs, clearance, or symptom resolution qualified Cohort 3 donors as recovered. The specimen was PBMCs or T cells enriched from blood (not recorded which). This clonotype was sampled from a man between 18 and 35 years old who had recovered from COVID-19. The chain uses TRBV3-1 (or the pseudogene TRBV3-2) and TRBJ2-4; D might be TRBD1 (5 bases). CDR3 sequence reads: CASSQGLRVGLNIQYF. CDR3 DNA sequence: TGTGCCAGCAGCCAGGGCCTCAGGGTGGGCCTCAACATTCAGTACTTC.